The 11 T cell receptor beta chains below come from one sample, sequenced in a study. TCRdb re-derived calls from the 5' RACE reads in MiXCR, one entry per CDR3 protein. The repertoire holds approximately 41,000 distinct CDR3 sequences, with less than 35% as singletons. Source material: memory CD4+ T cells sorted from a lymph node. Subset in this sample: memory CD4+ T cells, CD4+CD45RO+CD25-. These receptors originate from a female donor with breast cancer.

The chain is built from TRBV27 and TRBJ2-3; D call uncertain. This CDR3 has 12 residues. Germline lookup yields CDR1 MNHEY and CDR2 SMNVEV (reference sequence). V shed 6 bases and J shed 4 bases, with 8 bases lying between them. CDR3 sequence (DNA): TGTGCCAGCAGCCGTCGGGCAGATACGCAGTATTTT. Its protein is CASSRRADTQYF.

This sequence joins TRBV5-1 and TRBJ2-2; 7 nucleotides align to TRBD1. In germline, CDR1 is SGHRS, CDR2 YFSETQ. The CDR3 runs to 15 residues. The junction had 3 bases not matched to a gene; V was cut back by 4 bases and J by 0 bases. The CDR3 DNA sequence: TGCGCCAGCAGCATGGACAGGTCGAACACCGGGGAGCTGTTTTTT. Amino acids: CASSMDRSNTGELFF.

The V and J genes are TRBV20-1 and TRBJ2-1; possibly TRBD2 for D (6 bases). This CDR3 has 15 amino acids. CDR1 DFQATT and CDR2 SNEGSKA come from the germline V gene (reference sequence). Deletions cut 0 bases from V and 9 bases from J, with 18 bases between. The CDR3 sequence is CSARDPGLIKREQFF. In nucleotides, the CDR3 is TGCAGTGCTAGAGACCCGGGACTTATCAAGCGTGAGCAGTTCTTC.

The chain carries TRBV28 and TRBJ1-5; 8 nucleotides line up with TRBD1. Germline loops: CDR1 MDHEN, CDR2 SYDVKM. This CDR3 region has 17 residues. With V trimmed by 6 bases and J by 4 bases, 14 bases remained unmatched. The CDR3 DNA is TGTGCCAGCAGAACCGGACAGGGACATAGCTTAAATCAGCCCCAGCATTTT. This encodes CASRTGQGHSLNQPQHF.

The V gene is TRBV5-1, the J gene TRBJ1-1, with 7 bases identical to TRBD1. Germline CDR1 SGHRS, CDR2 YFSETQ. There are 16 residues in the CDR3. The V segment lost 0 bases and the J segment 2 bases; nucleotides outside the gene matches: 7. In DNA form, the CDR3 reads TGCGCCAGCAGCTTGGCCCTAGGGACAGCTAACACTGAAGCTTTCTTT. As protein: CASSLALGTANTEAFF.

This clonotype is labeled medium-sized. CDR3 protein: CSALRRQGLQITGDEQFF. CDR3 DNA: TGCAGTGCTCTTCGGAGACAGGGACTCCAAATTACGGGCGATGAGCAGTTCTTC. The chain couples TRBV20-1 to TRBJ2-1; D is possibly TRBD1 (7 bases). V shed 5 bases and J shed 8 bases, with 31 bases lying between them. The CDR3 is 18 amino acids. The germline V gene encodes CDR1 DFQATT and CDR2 SNEGSKA (reference sequence).

J is TRBJ2-3 and V is TRBV4-1; D is perhaps TRBD2 (5 bases). CDR1 is MGHRA, CDR2 YSYEKL, per germline. This CDR3 is 13 amino acids long. V was shortened by 5 bases and J by 2 bases, with 8 bases between the two germline ends. CDR3 residues: CASSVGDTDTQYF. The CDR3 DNA sequence: TGCGCCAGCAGCGTGGGAGACACAGATACGCAGTATTTT.

The count of this clonotype is one. The chain is built from TRBV9 and TRBJ2-3, with 8 bases that match TRBD2. Germline CDR1 SGDLS, CDR2 YYNGEE. Germline trimming cut 4 bases from V and 2 bases from J; bases unmatched to any gene: 12. The CDR3 runs 17 residues. CDR3 nucleotides: TGTGCCAGCAGCATAGGAGCGGGAGAGCCCAACACAGATACGCAGTATTTT. Translation: CASSIGAGEPNTDTQYF.

The sample holds a few counts of this clonotype. This sequence joins TRBV5-6 and TRBJ2-7; 7 positions match TRBD2. In germline, CDR1 is SGHDT, CDR2 YYEEEE. This CDR3 spans 14 amino acids. The J segment lost 2 bases and the V segment lost 4 bases, leaving 6 bases of the junction unmatched. CDR3 sequence reads: CASSRRSGTYEQYF. CDR3 coding DNA: TGTGCCAGCAGCAGGCGGAGCGGGACCTACGAGCAGTACTTC.

The V and J genes are TRBV5-1 and TRBJ2-7; 7 positions agree with TRBD2. The CDR3 totals 13 residues. Trimming removed 4 bases from V and 4 bases from J; junction bases left unmatched: 5. The germline V gene encodes CDR1 SGHRS and CDR2 YFSETQ. CDR3 coding DNA: TGCGCCAGCAGCACGGGGAGGGAGTACGAGCAGTACTTC. It encodes CASSTGREYEQYF.

V usage is TRBV5-4 and J usage is TRBJ2-7; 8 bases are a match to TRBD2. Unmatched junction bases numbered 9, after V lost 4 bases and J lost 6 bases. CDR1 is SGHNT, CDR2 YYREEE, per germline (reference sequence). The CDR3 totals 14 residues. The CDR3 region is CASSAGTSVFEQYF. The CDR3 DNA is TGTGCCAGCAGCGCCGGGACTAGTGTCTTCGAGCAGTACTTC.